The rows below give T cell receptor beta chains drawn from one sample of a study of T cells in Graves' hyperthyroidism and ophthalmopathy. Each CDR3 protein gets one entry after TCRdb re-called the multiplex PCR reads with MiXCR. The data show about 610,000 distinct CDR3 sequences, with about a sixth seen just once and approximately 3.5% held by the top ten. The source material was blood. The receptors were sampled from a middle-aged woman with Graves' ophthalmopathy. Both conserved end residues are part of each CDR3. D genes are given only for firm matches. Clone size is shown for a subset of rows, as once, few, many or a class of expanded clone.

V	D	J	size	CDR3	DNA
TRBV20-1	-	TRBJ1-1	-	CSAKLPHMDMNTEAFF	TGCAGTGCGAAACTTCCTCACATGGATATGAACACTGAAGCTTTCTTT
TRBV6-6	-	TRBJ1-2	-	CASSYSQGWRGYTF	TGTGCCAGCAGTTACTCCCAGGGGTGGAGGGGCTACACCTTC
TRBV27	-	TRBJ1-3	-	CASSPRFRNTIYF	TGTGCCAGCAGTCCTAGGTTCCGAAACACCATATATTTT
TRBV28	TRBD1	TRBJ1-2	few	CASSLIGTGSGGYTF	TGTGCCAGCAGTTTAATCGGGACAGGGTCAGGAGGCTACACCTTC
TRBV18	-	TRBJ2-7	many	CASSPGPANYEQYF	TGTGCCAGCTCACCAGGGCCAGCCAACTACGAGCAGTACTTC
TRBV5-1	TRBD1	TRBJ2-2	few	CASRAGQGRDGELFF	TGCGCCAGCAGAGCCGGACAGGGCCGGGACGGGGAGCTGTTTTTT
TRBV20-1	-	TRBJ2-1	many	CSAKRGPHNEQFF	TGCAGTGCTAAGAGAGGGCCTCACAATGAGCAGTTCTTC
TRBV6-1	TRBD1	TRBJ1-2	few	CASRLQGVVHGYTF	TGTGCCAGCAGACTACAGGGGGTGGTACATGGCTACACCTTC
TRBV5-1	TRBD2	TRBJ2-1	-	CASSSSLAGAPNNEQFF	TGCGCCAGCAGCTCTAGCTTAGCGGGAGCTCCAAACAATGAGCAGTTCTTC
TRBV2	-	TRBJ2-3	many	CASRAGTLPDTQYF	TGTGCCAGCAGAGCCGGGACTCTCCCAGATACGCAGTATTTT
TRBV6-6	-	TRBJ2-1	-	CASSYSLGSLGEQFF	TGTGCCAGCAGTTACTCGTTGGGAAGCCTGGGTGAGCAGTTCTTC
TRBV2	TRBD1	TRBJ1-1	-	CATVQGVGTEAFF	TGTGCCACCGTACAGGGGGTGGGCACTGAAGCTTTCTTT
TRBV7-2	-	TRBJ1-1	-	CASSLALQSGTEAFF	TGTGCCAGCAGCTTAGCGCTACAGTCAGGCACTGAAGCTTTCTTT
TRBV3-1	-	TRBJ2-1	few	CASSHLILRDESYNEQFF	TGTGCCAGCAGCCATCTGATTTTACGGGATGAGTCCTACAATGAGCAGTTCTTC
TRBV19	-	TRBJ1-6	few	CASSILGGADSPLHF	TGTGCCAGTAGTATCCTGGGTGGCGCGGATTCACCCCTCCACTTT
TRBV2	TRBD1	TRBJ1-2	many	CASSAGTGNGYTF	TGTGCCAGCAGTGCCGGGACAGGGAATGGCTACACCTTC
TRBV28	-	TRBJ1-1	many	CASSLPRGNTEAFF	TGTGCCAGCAGTTTGCCCCGTGGGAACACTGAAGCTTTCTTT